A selection of T cell receptor beta chains follows, all from one sample in a study of T cell changes during pregnancy in multiple sclerosis. Using immunoSEQ multiplex PCR, the repertoire was profiled, and TCRdb retains in-frame clones only, with some absent. The sample shows 60,000 to 95,000 clones, about 90% of them seen only once. This specimen consisted of CD4+ T cells from peripheral blood mononuclear cells, obtained before pregnancy. The origin of the receptors is a female donor with multiple sclerosis, enrolled in a pregnancy study. Both conserved end residues are part of each CDR3. The D gene is left open where the match is weak. The size field is filled for only some rows; it gives once, few, many or a size class.

j_call clone_size v_call d_call cdr3_nt cdr3_aa
TRBJ2-1 . TRBV4-2 . TGTGCCAGCAGCCAAGGTCCGGGCCAAGCGGTAGGTGAGCAGTTCTTC CASSQGPGQAVGEQFF
TRBJ2-1 . TRBV18 TRBD2 TGTGCCAGCTCACCACCTAGGACTAGTAGCTACAATGAGCAGTTCTTC CASSPPRTSSYNEQFF
TRBJ1-2 once TRBV7-2 TRBD1 TGTGCCAGCAGCTTAGCGGGGACAGGGAGGGCCATGGACTATGGCTACACCTTC CASSLAGTGRAMDYGYTF
TRBJ1-5 . TRBV19 TRBD1 TGTGCCAGTAGAGGGACAGCAGCTAATCAGCCCCAGCATTTT CASRGTAANQPQHF
TRBJ1-5 . TRBV2 TRBD1 TGTGCCAGCAGTCTGCGACAGGGAAATCAGCCCCAGCATTTT CASSLRQGNQPQHF
TRBJ1-1 . TRBV27 TRBD1 TGTGCCAGCAAACGCCGGGACAGGGTTCTTGATTGGGGCACTGAAGCTTTCTTT CASKRRDRVLDWGTEAFF
TRBJ2-3 . TRBV11-2 . TGTGCCAGCAGCCATTACGCGCCGCAGTATTTT CASSHYAPQYF
TRBJ1-6 . TRBV2 . TGTGCCAGCAGTGAACAGGGCGCTAATTCACCCCTCCACTTT CASSEQGANSPLHF
TRBJ2-7 once TRBV10-3 . TGTGCCATCAGTGATAGCGGGACAGGGCGCTACGAGCAGTACTTC CAISDSGTGRYEQYF
TRBJ2-7 once TRBV9 TRBD1 TGTGCCAGCAGCGCAGGACAGGCCCAGCCCTACGAGCAGTACTTC CASSAGQAQPYEQYF
TRBJ2-7 . TRBV28 TRBD2 TGTGCCAGCAGCCCTAGCGGGAGCTCCTACGAGCAGTACTTC CASSPSGSSYEQYF
TRBJ1-1 . TRBV6-5 . TGTGCCAGCAGTTATCGTGCCGGAGCCACTGAAGCTTTCTTT CASSYRAGATEAFF
TRBJ1-5 once TRBV12-5 TRBD1 TGTGCTAGTGGTTTGGTACAGGGGGCTAGCAATCAGCCCCAGCATTTT CASGLVQGASNQPQHF
TRBJ2-3 . TRBV28 . TGTGCCAGCAGTTTGCCCTCGAGGACAGATACGCAGTATTTT CASSLPSRTDTQYF
TRBJ2-7 . TRBV18 TRBD1 TGTGCCAGCTCTACCGGGACAGTTTCCTACGAGCAGTACTTC CASSTGTVSYEQYF
TRBJ2-3 . TRBV7-3 TRBD2 TGTGCCAGCAGCCTTACTAGCGGGGGTCAAGATACGCAGTATTTT CASSLTSGGQDTQYF
TRBJ2-2 . TRBV27 . TGTGCCAGCAGGACGTTGACAGGGACGGGAGACACCGGGGAGCTGTTTTTT CASRTLTGTGDTGELFF
TRBJ1-4 . TRBV15 . TGTGCCACCAGCAGGGCACAGGGAGGGGGTGAAAAACTGTTTTTT CATSRAQGGGEKLFF
TRBJ2-5 once TRBV18 . TGTGCCAGCTCACCAGGCGGGGGCCTCCGGGAGACCCAGTACTTC CASSPGGGLRETQYF
TRBJ2-1 . TRBV7-9 TRBD2 TGTGCCAGCAGCTGGTCTAGCGGGAGGGCCTACAATGAGCAGTTCTTC CASSWSSGRAYNEQFF
TRBJ1-4 once TRBV10-3 . TGTGCCATCAGTGGAGGACGGGGGGGCACTAATGAAAAACTGTTTTTT CAISGGRGGTNEKLFF
TRBJ2-1 . TRBV9 TRBD2 TGTGCCAGCACACCCACTAGCGCCTACAATGAGCAGTTCTTC CASTPTSAYNEQFF
TRBJ1-1 . TRBV6-1 TRBD1 TGTGCCAGCAGGGGACAGGGGACGAACACTGAAGCTTTCTTT CASRGQGTNTEAFF
TRBJ2-7 once TRBV28 . TGTGCCAGCTATGAGACAGGTCTTACGTACTTC CASYETGLTYF
TRBJ1-1 . TRBV2 . TGTGCCAGCAGTGAGGGCAGGGGTGGGTCAAACACTGAAGCTTTCTTT CASSEGRGGSNTEAFF
TRBJ1-2 . TRBV10-3 TRBD1 TGTGCCATCAGTCCCAGGACAGGGGCCTCCTATGGCTACACCTTC CAISPRTGASYGYTF
TRBJ2-3 . TRBV5-1 TRBD2 TGCGCCAGCAGCTTAGCGGGAGCGGGAGATACGCAGTATTTT CASSLAGAGDTQYF
TRBJ1-2 . TRBV2 TRBD1 TGTGCCAGCAATAGGGACAGGGGTGTGGAAAACTATGGCTACACCTTC CASNRDRGVENYGYTF
TRBJ2-7 . TRBV27 TRBD1 TGTGCCAGCAGTCTCCGACAGGGCCGAGTATGGGAGCAGTACTTC CASSLRQGRVWEQYF
TRBJ1-4 . TRBV5-1 TRBD1 TGCGCCAGCAGCTTGTCAGGGGGGCGGGAAAAACTGTTTTTT CASSLSGGREKLFF
TRBJ1-2 few TRBV18 . TGTGCCAGCTCACCACCGGGACTGCCCTATGGCTACACCTTC CASSPPGLPYGYTF
TRBJ2-3 . TRBV10-3 . TGTGCCATCAGTAATCAGGGGTCCTACACAGATACGCAGTATTTT CAISNQGSYTDTQYF